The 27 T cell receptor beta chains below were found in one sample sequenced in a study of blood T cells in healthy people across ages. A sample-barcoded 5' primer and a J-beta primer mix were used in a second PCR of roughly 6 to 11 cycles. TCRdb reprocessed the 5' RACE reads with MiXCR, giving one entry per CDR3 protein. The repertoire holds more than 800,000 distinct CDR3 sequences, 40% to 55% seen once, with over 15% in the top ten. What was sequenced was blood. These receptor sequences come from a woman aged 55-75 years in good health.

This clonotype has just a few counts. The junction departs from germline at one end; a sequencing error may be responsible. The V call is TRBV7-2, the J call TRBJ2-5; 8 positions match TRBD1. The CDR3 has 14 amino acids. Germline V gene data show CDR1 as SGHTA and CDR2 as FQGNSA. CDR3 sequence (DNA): TGTGCCAGCAGCCGAGACAGGGGCCAAAAGACCCAGTACTTC. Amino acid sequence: CASSRDRGQKTQYF.

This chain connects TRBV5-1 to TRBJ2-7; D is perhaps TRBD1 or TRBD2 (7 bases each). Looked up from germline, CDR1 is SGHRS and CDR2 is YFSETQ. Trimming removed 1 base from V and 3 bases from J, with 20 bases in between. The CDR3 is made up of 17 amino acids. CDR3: CASSLPPTGEGIYEQYF. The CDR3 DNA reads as TGCGCCAGCAGCTTGCCCCCCACAGGGGAGGGCATCTACGAGCAGTACTTC.

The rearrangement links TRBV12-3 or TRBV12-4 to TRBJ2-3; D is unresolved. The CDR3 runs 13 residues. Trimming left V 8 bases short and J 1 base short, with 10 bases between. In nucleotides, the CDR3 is TGTGCCAGCGGGAAGGCTGGCACAGATACGCAGTATTTT. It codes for CASGKAGTDTQYF.

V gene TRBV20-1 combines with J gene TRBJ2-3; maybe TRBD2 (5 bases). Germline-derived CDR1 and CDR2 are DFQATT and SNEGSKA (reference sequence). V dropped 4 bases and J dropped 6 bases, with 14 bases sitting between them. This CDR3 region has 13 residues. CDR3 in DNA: TGCAGTGCTATTAGCGAAGGTGGGGATACGCAGTATTTT. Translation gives CSAISEGGDTQYF.

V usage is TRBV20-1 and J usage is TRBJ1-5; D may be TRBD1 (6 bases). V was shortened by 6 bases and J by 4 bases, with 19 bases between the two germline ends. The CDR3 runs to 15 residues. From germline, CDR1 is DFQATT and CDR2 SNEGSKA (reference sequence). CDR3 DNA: TGCAGTGCGAAAATCGGTGGGGGCCGAAATCAGCCCCAGCATTTT. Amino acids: CSAKIGGGRNQPQHF.

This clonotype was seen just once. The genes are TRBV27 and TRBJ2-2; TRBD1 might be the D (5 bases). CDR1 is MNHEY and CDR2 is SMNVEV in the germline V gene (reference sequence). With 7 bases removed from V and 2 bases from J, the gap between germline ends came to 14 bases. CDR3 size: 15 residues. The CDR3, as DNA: TGTGCCAGCACCAGGACACAGATAAACACCGGGGAGCTGTTTTTT. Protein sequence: CASTRTQINTGELFF.

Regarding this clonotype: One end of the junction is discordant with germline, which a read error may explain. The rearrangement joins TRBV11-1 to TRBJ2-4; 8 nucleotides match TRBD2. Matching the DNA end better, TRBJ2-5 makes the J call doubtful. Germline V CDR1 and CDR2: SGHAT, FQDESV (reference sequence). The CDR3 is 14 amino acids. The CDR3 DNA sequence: TGTGCCAGCAGCATAGCGGGAACTAAAGAGACCCAGTACTTC. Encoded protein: CASSIAGTKETQYF.

This CDR3 reads CASSSRWTGYNEQYF. The CDR3 DNA is TGTGCCAGCAGCTCGAGATGGACAGGCTACAATGAGCAGTACTTC. V gene TRBV21-1 combines with J gene TRBJ2-5; the D call TRBD1 from the table was never checked on the DNA. TRBV21-1 is a pseudogene segment. CDR3 length equals 15 residues.

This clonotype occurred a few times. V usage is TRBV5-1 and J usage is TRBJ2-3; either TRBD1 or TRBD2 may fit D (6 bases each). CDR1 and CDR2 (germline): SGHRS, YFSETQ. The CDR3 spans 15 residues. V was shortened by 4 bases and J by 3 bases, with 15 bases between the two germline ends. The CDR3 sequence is CASSDGGTPTDTQYF. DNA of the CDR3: TGCGCCAGCAGCGATGGCGGGACACCTACAGATACGCAGTATTTT.

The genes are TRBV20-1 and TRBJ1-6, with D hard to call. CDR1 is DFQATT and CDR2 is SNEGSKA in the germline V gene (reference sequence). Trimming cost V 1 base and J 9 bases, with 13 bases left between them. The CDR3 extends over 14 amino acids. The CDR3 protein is CSARADFWGSPLHF. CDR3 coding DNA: TGCAGTGCTAGAGCCGATTTTTGGGGTTCACCCCTCCACTTT.

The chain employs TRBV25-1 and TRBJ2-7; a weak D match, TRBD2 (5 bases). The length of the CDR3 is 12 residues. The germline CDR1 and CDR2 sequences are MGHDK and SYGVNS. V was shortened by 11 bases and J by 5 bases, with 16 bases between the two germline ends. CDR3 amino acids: CAPEGKGDEQYF. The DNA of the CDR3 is TGTGCCCCCGAGGGCAAGGGCGACGAGCAGTACTTC.

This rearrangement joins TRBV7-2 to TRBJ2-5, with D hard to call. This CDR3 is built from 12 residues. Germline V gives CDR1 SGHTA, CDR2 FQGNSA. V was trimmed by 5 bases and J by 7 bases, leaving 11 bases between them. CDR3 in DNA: TGTGCCAGCAGCCCTGGGTCTCGGACCCAGTACTTC. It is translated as CASSPGSRTQYF.

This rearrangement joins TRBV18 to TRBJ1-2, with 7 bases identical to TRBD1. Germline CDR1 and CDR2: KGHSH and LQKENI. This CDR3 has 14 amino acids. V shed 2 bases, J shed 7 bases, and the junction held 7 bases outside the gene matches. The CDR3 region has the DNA TGTGCCAGCTCACCAACGGGACAGCCTCCTGGCTACACCTTC. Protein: CASSPTGQPPGYTF.

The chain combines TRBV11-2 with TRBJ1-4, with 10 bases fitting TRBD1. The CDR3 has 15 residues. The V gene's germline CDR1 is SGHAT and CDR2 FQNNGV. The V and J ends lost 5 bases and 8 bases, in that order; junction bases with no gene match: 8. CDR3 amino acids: CASSQGQGGLEKLFF. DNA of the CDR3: TGTGCCAGCAGCCAAGGACAGGGGGGCTTGGAAAAACTGTTTTTT.

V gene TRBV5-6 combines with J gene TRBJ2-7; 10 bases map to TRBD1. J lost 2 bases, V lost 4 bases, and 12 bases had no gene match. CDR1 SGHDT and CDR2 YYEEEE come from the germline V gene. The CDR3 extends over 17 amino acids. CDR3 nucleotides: TGTGCCAGCAGCCCCGGATTCGGGGACAGGGGAACCTACGAGCAGTACTTC. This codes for CASSPGFGDRGTYEQYF.

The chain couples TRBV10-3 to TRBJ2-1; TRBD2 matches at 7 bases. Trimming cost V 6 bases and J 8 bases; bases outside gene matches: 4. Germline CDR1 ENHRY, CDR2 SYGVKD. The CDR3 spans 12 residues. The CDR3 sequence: CAIRARGDEQFF. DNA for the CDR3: TGTGCCATCAGGGCACGGGGGGATGAGCAGTTCTTC.

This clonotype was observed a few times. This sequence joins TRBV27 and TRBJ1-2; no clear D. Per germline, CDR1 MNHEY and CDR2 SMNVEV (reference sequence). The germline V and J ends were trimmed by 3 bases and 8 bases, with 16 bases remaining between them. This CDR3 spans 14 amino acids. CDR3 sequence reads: CASSLEGGLGGYTF. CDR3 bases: TGTGCCAGCAGTTTGGAAGGAGGGCTGGGAGGCTACACCTTC.

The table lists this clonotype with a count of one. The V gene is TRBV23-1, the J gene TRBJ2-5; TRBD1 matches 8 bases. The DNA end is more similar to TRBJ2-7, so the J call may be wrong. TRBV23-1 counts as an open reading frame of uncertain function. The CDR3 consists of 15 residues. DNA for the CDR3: TGCGCCAGCACTTCGTACGTCGACAGGGGCGACGAGCAGTACTTC. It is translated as CASTSYVDRGDEQYF.

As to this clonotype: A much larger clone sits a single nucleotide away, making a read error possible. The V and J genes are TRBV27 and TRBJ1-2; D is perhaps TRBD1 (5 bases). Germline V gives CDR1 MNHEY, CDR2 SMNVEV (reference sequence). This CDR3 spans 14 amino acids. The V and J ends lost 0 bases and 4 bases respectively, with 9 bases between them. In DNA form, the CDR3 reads TGTGCCAGCAGTTTATCGGAAGACAGCTATGGCTACACCTTC. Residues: CASSLSEDSYGYTF.

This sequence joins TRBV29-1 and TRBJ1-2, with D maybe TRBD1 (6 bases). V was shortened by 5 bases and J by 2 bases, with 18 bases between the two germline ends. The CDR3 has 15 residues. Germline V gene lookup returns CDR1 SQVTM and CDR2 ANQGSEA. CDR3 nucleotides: TGCAGCGTTCAAGGGGGTTACGGACAGAACTATGGCTACACCTTC. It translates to CSVQGGYGQNYGYTF.

CDR3 DNA sequence: TGTGCCACGAGAATCGGAATGAATTCACCCCTCCACTTT. Protein sequence: CATRIGMNSPLHF. The chain uses TRBV5-6 and TRBJ1-6, with no clear D. The CDR3 is made up of 13 amino acids. Germline V gene data show CDR1 as SGHDT and CDR2 as YYEEEE. V lost 9 bases to trimming and J lost 7 bases, with 14 bases between them. The full variable domain, in which reference TRBV5-6 and TRBJ1-6 provide the parts outside the CDR3, is DAGVTQSPTHLIKTRGQQVTLRCSPKSGHDTVSWYQQALGQGPQFIFQYYEEEERQRGNFPDRFSGHQFPNYSSELNVNALLLGDSALYLCATRIGMNSPLHFGNGTRLTVT.

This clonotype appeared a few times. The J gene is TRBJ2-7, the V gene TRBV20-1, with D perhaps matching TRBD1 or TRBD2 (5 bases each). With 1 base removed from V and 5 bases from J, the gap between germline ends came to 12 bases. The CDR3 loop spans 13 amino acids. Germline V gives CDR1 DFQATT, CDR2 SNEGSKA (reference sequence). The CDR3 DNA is TGCAGTGCTAGAGCGAGGGGCCGGGACGAGCAGTACTTC. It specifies CSARARGRDEQYF.

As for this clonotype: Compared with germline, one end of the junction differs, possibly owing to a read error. In DNA, the CDR3 is TGTGCTAGTGGTTTGGTAATCTCGCGGAGCTCCCACAATGAGCAGTTCTTC. This gives the protein CASGLVISRSSHNEQFF. This chain uses TRBV12-5 with TRBJ2-1; D is undetermined. The V gene's germline CDR1 is LGHNT and CDR2 FRNRAP. The CDR3 has 17 residues.

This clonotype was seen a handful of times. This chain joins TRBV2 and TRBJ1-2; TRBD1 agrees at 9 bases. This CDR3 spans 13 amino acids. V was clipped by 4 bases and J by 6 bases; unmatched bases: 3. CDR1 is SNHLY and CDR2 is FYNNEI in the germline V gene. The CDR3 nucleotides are TGTGCCAGCAGTGGGGACAGGGTGGATGGCTACACCTTC. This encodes CASSGDRVDGYTF. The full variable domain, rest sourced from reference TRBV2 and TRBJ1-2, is EPEVTQTPSHQVTQMGQEVILRCVPISNHLYFYWYRQILGQKVEFLVSFYNNEISEKSEIFDDQFSVERPDGSNFTLKIRSTKLEDSAMYFCASSGDRVDGYTFGSGTRLTVV.

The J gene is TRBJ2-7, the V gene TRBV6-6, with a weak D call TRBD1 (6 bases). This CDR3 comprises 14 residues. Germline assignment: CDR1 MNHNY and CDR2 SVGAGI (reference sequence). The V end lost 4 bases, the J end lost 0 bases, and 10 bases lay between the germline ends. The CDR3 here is CASSWTAVSYEQYF. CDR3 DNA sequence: TGTGCCAGCAGTTGGACAGCCGTCTCCTACGAGCAGTACTTC.

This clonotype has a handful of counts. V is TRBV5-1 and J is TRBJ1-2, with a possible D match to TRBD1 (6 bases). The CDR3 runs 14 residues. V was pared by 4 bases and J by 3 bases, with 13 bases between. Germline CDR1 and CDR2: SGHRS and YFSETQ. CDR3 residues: CASSDRSGDYGYTF. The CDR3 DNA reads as TGCGCCAGCAGCGATAGATCAGGGGACTATGGCTACACCTTC.

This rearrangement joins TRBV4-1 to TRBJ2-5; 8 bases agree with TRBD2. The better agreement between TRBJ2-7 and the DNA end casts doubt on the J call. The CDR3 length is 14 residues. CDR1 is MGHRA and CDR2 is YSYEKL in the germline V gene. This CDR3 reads CASSQAGGRNEQYF. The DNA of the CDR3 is TGCGCCAGCAGCCAAGCGGGAGGGCGCAACGAGCAGTACTTC.